A single T cell receptor beta chain is shown here with its context. Clones were read by immunoSEQ multiplex PCR, and TCRdb kept only the in-frame ones, dropping some. The sample has roughly 100,000 clones, roughly 80% seen once. The CDR3 has 9 amino acids. The germline CDR1 and CDR2 sequences are SQVTM and ANQGSEA. Trimming left V 7 bases short and J 7 bases short, with 8 bases between. This entry comes from a study of cytotoxic CD8 clonotypes in ibrutinib-treated CLL. The sequence was obtained from a human donor with chronic lymphocytic leukemia. This chain connects TRBV29-1 to TRBJ2-7; D is possibly TRBD1 or TRBD2 (5 bases each). The sample here was PBMCs, taken after 12 months of ibrutinib treatment. The CDR3 coding sequence is TGCAGCGGGGGGACGGAGCAGTACTTC. Translation gives CSGGTEQYF.